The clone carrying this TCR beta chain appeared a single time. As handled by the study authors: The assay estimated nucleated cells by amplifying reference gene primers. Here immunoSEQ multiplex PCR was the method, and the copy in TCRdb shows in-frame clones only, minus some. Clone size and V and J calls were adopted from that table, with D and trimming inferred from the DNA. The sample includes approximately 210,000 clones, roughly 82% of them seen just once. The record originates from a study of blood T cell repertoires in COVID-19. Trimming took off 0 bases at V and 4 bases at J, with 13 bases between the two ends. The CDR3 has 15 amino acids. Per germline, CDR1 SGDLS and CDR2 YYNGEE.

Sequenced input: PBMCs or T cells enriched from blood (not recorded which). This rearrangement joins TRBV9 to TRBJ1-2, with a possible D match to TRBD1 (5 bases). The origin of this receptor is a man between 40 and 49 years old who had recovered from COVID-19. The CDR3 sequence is CASSVGVGQGYGYTF. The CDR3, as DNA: TGTGCCAGCAGCGTAGGTGTAGGGCAGGGCTATGGCTACACCTTC.